The clone carrying this T cell receptor (beta chain) showed up many times. J gave up 2 bases and V 1 base, and 3 bases lay outside the gene matches. This CDR3 is built from 16 residues. Germline values: CDR1 LGHDT, CDR2 YNNKEL (reference sequence). Every diagnosis used clinical symptoms, serum thyroxine and TRAb, thyroid ultrasound and orbital computed tomography. This sample is part of a study of T cells in Graves' hyperthyroidism and ophthalmopathy. Regions amplified from RNA transcripts were the TCR beta CDR3 regions. TCR CDR3 underwent first-round RT-PCR with the HTBI primer set. Using its own MiXCR run on the multiplex PCR reads, TCRdb lists one record per CDR3 protein. The table includes about 320,000 distinct CDR3 sequences, approximately 17% detected once.

The sequenced material came from blood. The clonotype comes from a man aged 25 to 40 with Graves' hyperthyroidism. The J gene is TRBJ2-1, the V gene TRBV3-1; 9 bases map to TRBD2. In DNA, the CDR3 is TGTGCCAGCAGCCAAGTGGGCGGGAGGGCCTACAATGAGCAGTTCTTC. It translates to CASSQVGGRAYNEQFF.